The clone carrying this T cell receptor beta chain appeared once. Its specificity is not known. Sequencing was at survey level. The protocol was immunoSEQ multiplex PCR, while the TCRdb copy is restricted to in-frame clones and leaves out a portion. Among roughly 95,000 clones listed, roughly 70% were seen once. The sample comes from a study of fetal regulatory T cell absence and autoimmunity. The CDR3 length is 13 residues. V was shortened by 5 bases and J by 3 bases, with 11 bases between the two germline ends. In germline, CDR1 is SGHTA, CDR2 FQGNSA. Points from the study as a whole: Pancreas TCRs were oligoclonally enriched versus cord blood, some clones over 80-fold.

The chain carries TRBV7-2 and TRBJ2-7; D gene unclear. The sequencing sample was made of pancreas tissue. The sequence derives from a male donor with IPEX syndrome. CDR3 sequence reads: CASSQRHLYEQYF. CDR3 DNA sequence: TGTGCCAGCAGCCAACGACACCTCTACGAGCAGTACTTC. The full variable domain, with the rest looked up from reference TRBV7-2 and TRBJ2-7, is GAGVSQSPSNKVTEKGKDVELRCDPISGHTALYWYRQSLGQGLEFLIYFQGNSAPDKSGLPSDRFSAERTGGSVSTLTIQRTQQEDSAVYLCASSQRHLYEQYFGPGTRLTVT.